Below, 24 T cell receptor beta chains from the same sample are listed, as sequenced in a study of blood T cell repertoires in COVID-19. TCRdb keeps only in-frame clones here, not all; method: immunoSEQ multiplex PCR. Of more than 250,000 clones detected, around 90% appear once; the ten largest clones hold 6.3%. Sequencing was done on a sample of peripheral blood. The source of these receptors is a woman between 45 and 60 years old with COVID-19, enrolled during active disease.

The chain employs TRBV3-1 (or the pseudogene TRBV3-2) and TRBJ1-5; TRBD1 matches 9 bases. CDR1 and CDR2 from the germline V gene are LGHDT and YNNKEL (reference sequence). Losses at the gene ends were 2 bases for V and 7 bases for J; bases not matched to a gene: 6. The CDR3 has 15 amino acids. The chain's CDR3 is CASSQRGQGGQPQHF. CDR3 coding DNA: TGTGCCAGCAGCCAACGGGGACAGGGAGGCCAGCCCCAGCATTTT.

The chain employs TRBV5-1 and TRBJ1-2; 7 bases line up with TRBD1. CDR1 is SGHRS, CDR2 YFSETQ, per germline. The CDR3 consists of 15 residues. J gave up 3 bases and V 4 bases, and 9 bases lay outside the gene matches. CDR3 protein: CASSGAGTEHYGYTF. CDR3 DNA sequence: TGCGCCAGCAGCGGCGCCGGGACAGAACACTATGGCTACACCTTC. Full variable domain (missing parts from reference TRBV5-1 and TRBJ1-2): KAGVTQTPRYLIKTRGQQVTLSCSPISGHRSVSWYQQTPGQGLQFLFEYFSETQRNKGNFPGRFSGRQFSNSRSEMNVSTLELGDSALYLCASSGAGTEHYGYTFGSGTRLTVV.

This chain joins TRBV5-5 and TRBJ1-5; D remains ambiguous. The germline V gene encodes CDR1 SGHKS and CDR2 YYEKEE (reference sequence). The CDR3 is made up of 15 amino acids. V gave up 1 base and J gave up 0 bases, with 8 bases separating them. The CDR3 DNA follows: TGTGCCAGCAGCTTGCGGGGTGCTAGCAATCAGCCCCAGCATTTT. Its protein product is CASSLRGASNQPQHF.

This chain joins TRBV5-1 and TRBJ2-7; possibly TRBD1 for D (6 bases). V was cut by 2 bases and J by 2 bases, with 11 bases left in between. The germline V gene encodes CDR1 SGHRS and CDR2 YFSETQ. CDR3 length: 14 amino acids. CDR3 nucleotides: TGCGCCAGCAGCTTTAGGGGGTTTCCCTACGAGCAGTACTTC. The encoded protein is CASSFRGFPYEQYF. Supplemented by reference TRBV5-1 and TRBJ2-7, the full variable domain reads KAGVTQTPRYLIKTRGQQVTLSCSPISGHRSVSWYQQTPGQGLQFLFEYFSETQRNKGNFPGRFSGRQFSNSRSEMNVSTLELGDSALYLCASSFRGFPYEQYFGPGTRLTVT.

The chain combines TRBV3-1 (or the pseudogene TRBV3-2) with TRBJ1-4; D is unresolved. Deletions cut 1 base from V and 8 bases from J, with 14 bases between. The germline V gene has CDR1 LGHDT and CDR2 YNNKEL (reference sequence). The CDR3 totals 15 residues. CDR3 DNA: TGTGCCAGCAGCCAAGCAGTAGGTGGAGGGGAAAAACTGTTTTTT. It specifies CASSQAVGGGEKLFF.

The J gene is TRBJ2-5, the V gene TRBV18, with a weak D call TRBD2 (5 bases). The CDR3 totals 13 residues. The V end was cut by 1 base, the J end by 3 bases, with 6 bases between. CDR1 is KGHSH, CDR2 LQKENI, per germline. CDR3 nucleotides: TGTGCCAGCTCACCACTGAGGGAAGAGACCCAGTACTTC. Its protein is CASSPLREETQYF.

This clone was picked up one time. The V and J genes are TRBV5-8 and TRBJ2-6; weak D call: TRBD1 (5 bases). In germline, CDR1 is SGHTS, CDR2 YDEGEE. The CDR3 is 17 amino acids. Trimming removed 6 bases from V and 0 bases from J, with 16 bases in between. CDR3 protein: CASTRPKGASGANVLTF. CDR3 sequence (DNA): TGTGCCAGCACTCGACCCAAAGGGGCCTCTGGGGCCAACGTCCTGACTTTC.

The chain is built from TRBV5-1 and TRBJ1-5, with 10 bases aligning to TRBD1. Trimming removed 2 bases from V and 6 bases from J; junction bases left unmatched: 2. The V gene's germline CDR1 is SGHRS and CDR2 YFSETQ. The CDR3 spans 14 residues. The CDR3 region is CASSFGQGGQPQHF. CDR3 DNA: TGCGCCAGCAGCTTTGGACAGGGGGGTCAGCCCCAGCATTTT.

This clone has a handful of counts. This chain uses TRBV3-1 (or the pseudogene TRBV3-2) with TRBJ1-3, with D uncertain. Germline CDR1 and CDR2: LGHDT and YNNKEL (reference sequence). This CDR3 contains 16 residues. The V gene lost 4 bases and the J gene lost 0 bases, with 13 bases spanning the gap. Written as DNA, the CDR3 is TGTGCCAGCAGCCCAGGAGCCGGAGGCTCTGGAAACACCATATATTTT. Translating it yields CASSPGAGGSGNTIYF.

This clone has just one count. The genes are TRBV24-1 and TRBJ2-1; 12 bases fit TRBD1. V gave up 7 bases and J gave up 9 bases; unmatched junction bases: 6. Germline V gene lookup returns CDR1 KGHDR and CDR2 SFDVKD. There are 14 residues in the CDR3. CDR3 sequence: CATSAGTGGLEQFF. The CDR3 nucleotides read TGTGCCACCAGCGCCGGGACAGGGGGCCTTGAGCAGTTCTTC.

In DNA, the CDR3 is TGTGCCAGCAGCCAAGATGGTACAGGACCGAACACTGAAGCTTTCTTT. Translating it yields CASSQDGTGPNTEAFF. The genes are TRBV4-2 and TRBJ1-1, with D possibly being TRBD1 (5 bases). Germline CDR1 and CDR2: LGHNA and YNFKEQ. This CDR3 has 16 residues. The V end was cut by 0 bases, the J end by 1 base, with 12 bases between.

V is TRBV19 and J is TRBJ2-7; 15 bases are shared with TRBD2. This CDR3 has 16 residues. Germline lookup yields CDR1 LNHDA and CDR2 SQIVND (reference sequence). V shed 5 bases, J shed 7 bases, and the junction held 9 bases outside the gene matches. The CDR3 protein is CASSLGLAGGPWEQYF. The CDR3 DNA follows: TGTGCCAGTAGTCTGGGACTAGCGGGAGGCCCCTGGGAGCAGTACTTC.

The chain is built from TRBV27 and TRBJ2-1; TRBD2 agrees at 12 bases. V lost 5 bases and J lost 12; bases outside the gene matches: 11. Germline lookup yields CDR1 MNHEY and CDR2 SMNVEV (reference sequence). CDR3 length equals 15 residues. CDR3 region: CASSTRGLAGSRQFF. In DNA, the CDR3 is TGTGCCAGCAGTACGCGGGGACTAGCGGGTAGTAGGCAGTTCTTC.

The rearrangement joins TRBV29-1 to TRBJ2-1; 13 bases map to TRBD2. The length of the CDR3 is 16 residues. Germline loops: CDR1 SQVTM, CDR2 ANQGSEA. J was trimmed by 8 bases and V by 4 bases; bases with no gene match: 11. For the CDR3, the DNA is TGCAGCGTTGCTTATTTTGTGACTAGCGGGAGGCATGAGCAGTTCTTC. As protein: CSVAYFVTSGRHEQFF.

The CDR3 DNA sequence: TGTGCCAGCAGTTTCCTCCGGGACACCCAAGATGGCTACACCTTC. Protein sequence: CASSFLRDTQDGYTF. The chain joins TRBV6-2 or TRBV6-3 to TRBJ1-2, with a weak D call TRBD1 (6 bases). In germline, CDR1 is MNHEY, CDR2 SVGEGT. The CDR3 covers 15 residues. V shed 4 bases and J shed 6 bases, with 18 bases lying between them.

The chain employs TRBV20-1 and TRBJ1-1, with TRBD1 matching 8 bases. Germline lookup yields CDR1 DFQATT and CDR2 SNEGSKA (reference sequence). V gave up 3 bases and J gave up 11 bases; unmatched junction bases: 14. This CDR3 has 14 residues. CDR3 amino acids: CSASTGTGEMWAFF. The CDR3 DNA is TGCAGTGCTAGTACGGGGACAGGTGAAATGTGGGCTTTCTTT.

This sequence joins TRBV5-1 and TRBJ2-7; TRBD2 matches 8 bases. With 4 bases clipped from V and 3 bases from J, the junction kept 6 bases outside the gene matches. This CDR3 region has 14 residues. The V gene's germline CDR1 is SGHRS and CDR2 YFSETQ. The CDR3 sequence is CASSISGTSYEQYF. CDR3 nucleotides: TGCGCCAGCAGCATCTCCGGGACTAGCTACGAGCAGTACTTC.

The V and J genes are TRBV24-1 and TRBJ2-1; 9 bases map to TRBD1. V lost 2 bases to trimming and J lost 4 bases; unmatched junction nucleotides: 11. This CDR3 is built from 18 residues. Germline lookup yields CDR1 KGHDR and CDR2 SFDVKD. The CDR3 spells CATSDSGDRARKYNEQFF. The DNA of the CDR3 is TGTGCCACCAGTGATTCGGGGGACAGGGCCAGAAAATACAATGAGCAGTTCTTC.

The chain employs TRBV6-6 and TRBJ2-1, with TRBD2 identical over 9 bases. This CDR3 contains 16 residues. The J segment lost 8 bases and the V segment lost 5 bases, leaving 13 bases of the junction unmatched. Germline CDR1 MNHNY, CDR2 SVGAGI (reference sequence). In nucleotides, the CDR3 is TGTGCCAGCAGTCTGCCGGTAGCGGGAGATTTCGATGAGCAGTTCTTC. Residues: CASSLPVAGDFDEQFF.

The chain carries TRBV10-1 and TRBJ1-1, with 10 bases matching TRBD1. The CDR3 length is 15 residues. Looked up from germline, CDR1 is WNHNN and CDR2 is SYGVQD (reference sequence). V shed 5 bases and J 3 bases; nucleotides not matched to a gene: 6. Written as DNA, the CDR3 is TGCGCCAGCAGTAAGGGGGGGACAGGGGACACTGAAGCTTTCTTT. Translating gives CASSKGGTGDTEAFF.

J is TRBJ2-1 and V is TRBV18; the match to TRBD2 covers 11 bases. The CDR3 covers 14 residues. Germline CDR1 is KGHSH and CDR2 is LQKENI. V shed 2 bases and J 9 bases; nucleotides not matched to a gene: 3. The chain's CDR3 is CASSPIAGGGEQFF. In DNA form, the CDR3 reads TGTGCCAGCTCACCAATAGCGGGAGGGGGTGAGCAGTTCTTC.

J is TRBJ2-7 and V is TRBV4-2; 12 positions agree with TRBD2. The CDR3 is 17 residues long. The V segment lost 3 bases and the J segment 4 bases; nucleotides outside the gene matches: 10. Looked up from germline, CDR1 is LGHNA and CDR2 is YNFKEQ. The CDR3, as DNA: TGTGCCAGCAGCCACGTCAAGACTAGCGGGAGTTCTTACGAGCAGTACTTC. Translated, it gives CASSHVKTSGSSYEQYF.

This chain connects TRBV3-1 (or the pseudogene TRBV3-2) to TRBJ1-1, with TRBD1 matching over 8 bases. Germline V gene lookup returns CDR1 LGHDT and CDR2 YNNKEL (reference sequence). The CDR3 sequence is 14 residues long. V dropped 4 bases and J dropped 0; count of bases not matched to a gene: 1. The CDR3 bases are TGTGCCAGCAGCCTGACAGGGGTGAACACTGAAGCTTTCTTT. Its translation: CASSLTGVNTEAFF.

This clone was found once. The chain joins TRBV29-1 to TRBJ1-1, with a possible D match to TRBD1 (5 bases). This CDR3 has 13 residues. Germline values: CDR1 SQVTM, CDR2 ANQGSEA. V gave up 7 bases and J gave up 3 bases, with 15 bases separating them. In nucleotides, the CDR3 is TGCAGCGGTGCCCGAGGGGAGGACACTGAAGCTTTCTTT. Translation: CSGARGEDTEAFF.